A selection of T cell receptor beta chains follows, all from one sample in a study of blood T cell repertoires in COVID-19. Sequencing used immunoSEQ multiplex PCR; TCRdb keeps in-frame clones, though not all of them. This repertoire shows fewer than 400,000 clones, 90% to 95% found once; its top ten account for roughly 3.9%. Source material: PBMCs or T cells enriched from blood (not recorded which). Receptors were obtained from a woman in her twenties or thirties who had been exposed to COVID-19. CDR3s include the opening cysteine and the closing phenylalanine or tryptophan. A D gene is named only where the DNA matches it firmly. Not all rows give a size; the values are once, few, many and, for expanded clones, a class.

TRBV7-9,.,14,TRBJ1-1,.,CASSSLTGNTEAFF,TGTGCCAGCAGCTCACTGACAGGGAACACTGAAGCTTTCTTT
TRBV9,.,15,TRBJ1-6,few,CASSVEDRLNSPLHF,TGTGCCAGCAGCGTAGAGGACAGACTAAATTCACCCCTCCACTTT
TRBV9,TRBD1,15,TRBJ1-4,.,CASSGAGGEGEKLFF,TGTGCCAGCAGCGGAGCAGGGGGAGAGGGAGAAAAACTGTTTTTT
TRBV11-2,TRBD1,18,TRBJ1-6,.,CASSLEVQGRWYNSPLHF,TGTGCCAGCAGCTTAGAAGTACAGGGGAGGTGGTATAATTCACCCCTCCACTTT
TRBV4-1,.,13,TRBJ2-7,few,CASRPRDTRGEYF,TGCGCCAGCAGACCCCGGGACACAAGAGGGGAGTACTTC
TRBV20-1,.,14,TRBJ2-5,.,CSASEGGMGETQYF,TGCAGTGCTAGTGAAGGGGGAATGGGAGAGACCCAGTACTTC
TRBV7-9,TRBD2,13,TRBJ2-1,.,CASSLAAGDRQFF,TGTGCCAGCAGCTTAGCGGCGGGGGATCGGCAGTTCTTC
TRBV4-1,TRBD2,13,TRBJ2-1,.,CASSSGTSYEQFF,TGCGCCAGCAGCTCCGGGACTAGCTATGAGCAGTTCTTC
TRBV5-1,.,15,TRBJ1-1,.,CASSPVGSLNTEAFF,TGCGCCAGCAGCCCGGTGGGGAGTTTGAACACTGAAGCTTTCTTT
TRBV7-9,.,12,TRBJ1-1,.,CASKTANTEAFF,TGTGCCAGCAAGACAGCGAACACTGAAGCTTTCTTT